This passage covers 27 T cell receptor beta chains from one sample sequenced in a study of T-cell memory formation after mild COVID-19 (dated by TCRdb to the early 2020s). The library came from 5' RACE. These reads were obtained on an Illumina NovaSeq 6000. Using fastp trimming at Q25 and MiXCR clonotype assembly, TCRdb reanalyzed the public sequencing data and kept in-frame beta chains. Each entry is one CDR3 protein sequence, shown with its most common DNA and genes. Present in this sample are about 420,000 distinct CDR3 sequences, 23% of which were seen just once. In total, the top ten clones hold over 10% of the sample. Sequencing was done on a sample of PBMCs or a T cell subset sorted from them (not recorded which). These receptors were obtained from an adult woman who had mild COVID-19 (a few samples of this study predate the infection). The sample titles of this study are shuffled in the database, so cell type and time point are left out; the donor was told from shared clones.

In this sample, this clonotype turned up a few times. This chain connects TRBV12-3 or TRBV12-4 to TRBJ2-5; TRBD1 might be the D (6 bases). Trimming shortened V by 2 bases and J by 7 bases, and 11 bases separated the two germline ends. The CDR3 is made up of 13 amino acids. The CDR3 sequence is CASSLSKQGTQYF. CDR3 in DNA: TGTGCCAGCAGTTTAAGTAAACAGGGGACCCAGTACTTC.

The rearrangement joins TRBV5-4 to TRBJ2-1; 11 bases agree with TRBD2. Germline V gene sequence: CDR1 SGHNT, CDR2 YYREEE (reference sequence). V lost 4 bases, J lost 6 bases, and 6 bases stayed unmatched. The CDR3 consists of 15 residues. The CDR3 nucleotides read TGTGCCAGCAGCGGCATAGCGGGGGGGCCCAATGAGCAGTTCTTC. As protein: CASSGIAGGPNEQFF.

This chain joins TRBV5-1 and TRBJ1-6, with a tentative D call TRBD1 (6 bases). The CDR3 sequence is 15 residues long. V was clipped by 0 bases and J by 7 bases, with 11 bases between them. CDR1 and CDR2 from the germline V gene are SGHRS and YFSETQ. The CDR3 loop is CASSLGGTQNSPLHF. DNA for the CDR3: TGCGCCAGCAGCTTGGGCGGGACACAGAATTCACCCCTCCACTTT.

This clonotype turned up a few times. The chain uses TRBV4-1 and TRBJ2-1, with D tentatively TRBD1 (6 bases). Trimming removed 3 bases at V and 2 bases at J, with 11 bases between. The CDR3 covers 15 residues. Germline V gene data show CDR1 as MGHRA and CDR2 as YSYEKL. CDR3 sequence: CASSQAGQPYNEQFF. In DNA, the CDR3 is TGCGCCAGCAGCCAGGCAGGACAGCCCTACAATGAGCAGTTCTTC.

This clonotype was observed a few times. The rearrangement joins TRBV12-3 or TRBV12-4 to TRBJ2-7; 8 nucleotides align to TRBD1. After removal of 6 bases from V and 6 bases from J, the junction contained 7 bases not matched to a gene. This CDR3 is built from 13 residues. The CDR3 DNA follows: TGTGCCAGCAGCCCGGGACAGGCACGCGAGCAGTACTTC. Protein product: CASSPGQAREQYF.

This rearrangement joins TRBV4-1 to TRBJ2-2, with no clear D. The CDR3 length is 16 residues. Germline V gene sequence: CDR1 MGHRA, CDR2 YSYEKL. With 0 bases removed from V and 3 bases from J, the gap between germline ends came to 11 bases. The CDR3 sequence: CASSQDPDLYTGELFF. Written as DNA, the CDR3 is TGCGCCAGCAGCCAAGATCCCGACTTATACACCGGGGAGCTGTTTTTT.

This clonotype turned up a few times. V is TRBV23-1 and J is TRBJ2-1; the D call may be TRBD1 or TRBD2 (5 bases each). TRBV23-1 is flagged as an ORF with uncertain function. The CDR3 consists of 14 residues. The germline V and J ends were trimmed by 2 bases and 6 bases, with 11 bases remaining between them. This CDR3 is CASSQPGPLNEQFF. The CDR3 nucleotides read TGCGCCAGCAGTCAACCGGGACCGCTCAATGAGCAGTTCTTC.

This clonotype was detected many times. CDR3 nucleotide sequence: TGTGCCAGCAGCCAAGCTGGGGGGACACAGTACTTC. Protein product: CASSQAGGTQYF. The chain combines TRBV3-1 with TRBJ2-7; tentatively, D is TRBD1 or TRBD2 (6 bases each). Trimming stripped 1 base from V and 10 bases from J, with 11 bases between. This CDR3 is 12 amino acids long. Germline values: CDR1 LGHDT, CDR2 YNNKEL (reference sequence).

This clonotype has ten or more counts. This chain uses TRBV5-1 with TRBJ1-1; 8 nucleotides line up with TRBD1. The CDR3 has 13 residues. The V segment lost 5 bases and the J segment 5 bases; nucleotides outside the gene matches: 5. Germline assignment: CDR1 SGHRS and CDR2 YFSETQ. The CDR3 protein is CASRRDRGTEAFF. CDR3 DNA sequence: TGCGCCAGCAGGCGAGACAGGGGAACTGAAGCTTTCTTT.

The rearrangement uses TRBV4-2 and TRBJ2-7; 11 positions agree with TRBD2. The V gene end was trimmed by 1 base and the J gene end by 7 bases; junction bases not matched to a gene: 9. Germline V lookup: CDR1 LGHNA, CDR2 YNFKEQ. The CDR3 sequence is 16 residues long. Written as DNA, the CDR3 is TGTGCCAGCAGCCAAGGTAGCGGGGGGGCAGCAGAGGAGCAGTACTTC. As protein: CASSQGSGGAAEEQYF.

This sequence joins TRBV7-9 and TRBJ2-5; perhaps TRBD2 as D (6 bases). Per germline, CDR1 SEHNR and CDR2 FQNEAQ (reference sequence). The CDR3 runs to 15 residues. V lost 5 bases and J 3 bases, leaving 16 bases between the germline ends. The CDR3 DNA reads as TGTGCCAGCAGCGTCTTAAGTAGCGGAAAAGAGACCCAGTACTTC. Its protein is CASSVLSSGKETQYF.

The table lists this clonotype with a few counts. The chain has TRBV7-2 and TRBJ2-1; 9 bases line up with TRBD2. Germline assignment: CDR1 SGHTA and CDR2 FQGNSA. Germline trimming cut 3 bases from V and 9 bases from J; bases unmatched to any gene: 9. The CDR3 length is 15 residues. CDR3 in DNA: TGTGCCAGCAGCTTTAGCGGGAGCGCGAGGACTGAGCAGTTCTTC. Protein product: CASSFSGSARTEQFF.

The chain joins TRBV5-1 to TRBJ1-2, with TRBD1 matching 9 bases. Germline loops: CDR1 SGHRS, CDR2 YFSETQ. V shed 3 bases, J shed 4 bases, and the junction held 7 bases outside the gene matches. The CDR3 totals 15 residues. The CDR3 here is CASSSGTGLIYGYTF. The CDR3 DNA reads as TGCGCCAGCAGCTCCGGGACAGGGTTGATCTATGGCTACACCTTC.

The chain links TRBV6-1 to TRBJ1-1; 8 bases are a match to TRBD1. There are 14 residues in the CDR3. CDR1 and CDR2 from the germline V gene are MNHNS and SASEGT. V shed 5 bases and J 5 bases; nucleotides not matched to a gene: 7. The CDR3 loop is CASSTDRGGTEAFF. CDR3 coding DNA: TGTGCCAGCAGTACTGACAGGGGTGGGACTGAAGCTTTCTTT.

This rearrangement joins TRBV29-1 to TRBJ2-5, with no clear D. V dropped 3 bases and J dropped 5 bases, with 10 bases sitting between them. The germline V gene encodes CDR1 SQVTM and CDR2 ANQGSEA. The CDR3 is made up of 12 amino acids. The CDR3 sequence is CSVDSVGETQYF. CDR3 in DNA: TGCAGCGTTGACTCGGTTGGGGAGACCCAGTACTTC.

Ten or more counts support this clonotype. The chain combines TRBV7-9 with TRBJ2-1, with D perhaps given as TRBD1 or TRBD2 (6 bases each). V shed 5 bases and J shed 7 bases, with 15 bases lying between them. Per germline, CDR1 SEHNR and CDR2 FQNEAQ (reference sequence). This CDR3 contains 14 residues. CDR3 in DNA: TGTGCCAGCAGCCCCCTCGGGGGCGAGAATGAGCAGTTCTTC. This gives the protein CASSPLGGENEQFF.

V and J are TRBV6-2 or TRBV6-3 and TRBJ2-2, with TRBD2 identical over 13 bases. The CDR3 loop spans 19 amino acids. The germline V gene has CDR1 MNHEY and CDR2 SVGEGT. With 6 bases clipped from V and 0 bases from J, the junction kept 10 bases outside the gene matches. CDR3 protein: CASSPWGLAGPTNTGELFF. The CDR3 DNA reads as TGTGCCAGCAGCCCATGGGGACTAGCGGGACCAACGAACACCGGGGAGCTGTTTTTT.

This clonotype was counted a few times. The CDR3 coding sequence is TGTGCCAGCAGCTCCGAACAGGGGACTAACTATGGCTACACCTTC. This gives the protein CASSSEQGTNYGYTF. V gene TRBV5-4 combines with J gene TRBJ1-2, with 7 bases identical to TRBD1. This CDR3 region has 15 residues. Germline CDR1 reads SGHNT; CDR2 reads YYREEE (reference sequence). With 3 bases clipped from V and 0 bases from J, the junction kept 5 bases outside the gene matches.

This clonotype was seen more than once but under ten times. The V call is TRBV4-1, the J call TRBJ2-7, with D maybe TRBD1 (6 bases). The V gene lost 0 bases and the J gene lost 7 bases, with 13 bases spanning the gap. The CDR3 runs 14 residues. CDR1 is MGHRA, CDR2 YSYEKL, per germline. The CDR3 is CASSQDNQGWEQYF. The CDR3 coding sequence is TGCGCCAGCAGCCAAGATAATCAGGGGTGGGAGCAGTACTTC.

The rearrangement uses TRBV11-3 and TRBJ2-7; possible D gene TRBD2, 6 bases. The length of the CDR3 is 15 residues. V shed 4 bases and J shed 2 bases, with 15 bases lying between them. CDR1 SGHNT and CDR2 YENEEA come from the germline V gene. In DNA, the CDR3 is TGTGCCAGCAGCTCAGCGGGTGGGGACGCCTACGAGCAGTACTTC. This translates into CASSSAGGDAYEQYF.

The chain recombines TRBV9 with TRBJ1-3; D unresolved. CDR3 length: 14 residues. V lost 0 bases and J lost 3, with 7 bases in between. CDR1 SGDLS and CDR2 YYNGEE come from the germline V gene. The CDR3 bases are TGTGCCAGCAGCGTAGCAGGAGATGGAAACACCATATATTTT. Residues: CASSVAGDGNTIYF.

This clonotype was seen only a few times. This rearrangement joins TRBV29-1 to TRBJ2-1; D is undetermined. This CDR3 region has 10 residues. Germline CDR1 reads SQVTM; CDR2 reads ANQGSEA. The V end was cut by 4 bases, the J end by 8 bases, with 6 bases between. Here the CDR3 reads CSVAPDEQFF. The CDR3 region has the DNA TGCAGCGTTGCCCCTGATGAGCAGTTCTTC.

In this sample, this clonotype turned up once. This chain connects TRBV29-1 to TRBJ2-3, with D maybe TRBD2 (5 bases). This CDR3 is built from 17 residues. The germline V gene encodes CDR1 SQVTM and CDR2 ANQGSEA. The V end was cut by 6 bases, the J end by 1 base, with 23 bases between. CDR3 region: CSVPERGKSRGTDTQYF. The CDR3 coding sequence is TGCAGCGTCCCCGAGAGAGGGAAGAGTCGCGGCACAGATACGCAGTATTTT.

The rearrangement joins TRBV2 to TRBJ1-1; tentative D call: TRBD1 (5 bases). Trimming took off 9 bases at V and 2 bases at J, with 13 bases between the two ends. The CDR3 contains 13 residues. Germline V lookup: CDR1 SNHLY, CDR2 FYNNEI. CDR3 sequence (DNA): TGTGCCAGTGAGAGGGACCGAAACACTGAAGCTTTCTTT. It specifies CASERDRNTEAFF.

The chain couples TRBV24-1 to TRBJ2-2, with unresolved D. The V gene's germline CDR1 is KGHDR and CDR2 SFDVKD. The CDR3 is 16 amino acids. The V and J ends lost 4 bases and 0 bases respectively, with 11 bases between them. CDR3 bases: TGTGCCACCAGTGACACCCCTACAGCGAACACCGGGGAGCTGTTTTTT. This translates into CATSDTPTANTGELFF.

The gene calls are TRBV4-2 and TRBJ2-2; D gene unclear. CDR1 and CDR2 (germline): LGHNA, YNFKEQ. The CDR3 extends over 14 amino acids. With 3 bases removed from V and 4 bases from J, the gap between germline ends came to 9 bases. CDR3 nucleotides: TGTGCCAGCAGCCAGGCTTCAATCACCGGGGAGCTGTTTTTT. Translation gives CASSQASITGELFF.

The sample holds a few counts of this clonotype. This chain joins TRBV29-1 and TRBJ1-5, with D maybe TRBD1 (5 bases). CDR3 size: 15 residues. Germline CDR1 reads SQVTM; CDR2 reads ANQGSEA. The V and J ends lost 5 bases and 7 bases respectively, with 21 bases between them. The CDR3 DNA follows: TGCAGCGTTATTGAGGGACGGACCCGGGAGCAGCCCCAGCATTTT. This translates into CSVIEGRTREQPQHF.